This is a list of T cell receptor beta chains from one sample in a study of radiotherapy plus CTLA-4 blockade in lung cancer. Profiled with immunoSEQ multiplex PCR; TCRdb holds only in-frame clones, not every one. Of 75,000 to 95,000 clones listed, roughly 78% were seen once; the top ten hold over 12%. The sequences come from peripheral blood, collected from a patient treated with radiotherapy plus ipilimumab. These receptors were taken from a human donor with non-small cell lung cancer that progressed on radiotherapy plus ipilimumab. Both conserved end residues are part of each CDR3. The D gene is left open where the match is weak. Clone size is stated in some rows and not others, as once, few, many or a class when expanded.

TRBJ2-1	TRBV5-4	15	.	TRBD2	TGTGCCAGCAGCTCCTTAGCGGGAGGCCTCTCGGAGCAGTTCTTC	CASSSLAGGLSEQFF
TRBJ2-3	TRBV5-5	19	.	TRBD2	TGTGCCAGCAGCTTGGGCGCAGGGACTAGCGGGCTCCGCACAGATACGCAGTATTTT	CASSLGAGTSGLRTDTQYF
TRBJ2-1	TRBV7-9	14	.	.	TGTGCCAGCAGCCCCGGGCACAGAAACAATGAGCAGTTCTTC	CASSPGHRNNEQFF
TRBJ2-7	TRBV6-5	12	.	TRBD1	TGTGCCAGCAGTCTACAGGGGAACGAGCAGTACTTC	CASSLQGNEQYF
TRBJ1-1	TRBV15	13	.	TRBD1	TGTGCCACAAGCGTTGACAGGGTGACTGAAGCTTTCTTT	CATSVDRVTEAFF
TRBJ2-2	TRBV29-1	16	.	.	TGCAGCGTTGAAGACCTTGGGTACAGACCCACCGGGGAGCTGTTTTTT	CSVEDLGYRPTGELFF
TRBJ2-7	TRBV28	13	.	TRBD1	TGTGCCAGCAGTCAGGGACAGCGCTACGAGCAGTACTTC	CASSQGQRYEQYF
TRBJ2-2	TRBV2	15	.	TRBD2	TGTGCCAGCAGCCTAGCGGGAGTTTCCACCGGGGAGCTGTTTTTT	CASSLAGVSTGELFF
TRBJ1-2	TRBV6-1	15	once	.	TGTGCCAGCAGTCCCACTGGTCTTCGTGCCTATGGCTACACCTTC	CASSPTGLRAYGYTF
TRBJ1-1	TRBV5-6	15	.	.	TGTGCCAGCAGCCTCCTCGAGGACCGGGTAACTGAAGCTTTCTTT	CASSLLEDRVTEAFF
TRBJ2-2	TRBV5-4	14	.	.	TGTGCCAGCAGCCACGGGTGGGACACCGGGGAGCTGTTTTTT	CASSHGWDTGELFF
TRBJ2-7	TRBV2	14	.	TRBD1	TGTGCCAGCAGGACGGGACAGGGAATCTACGAGCAGTACTTC	CASRTGQGIYEQYF
TRBJ2-3	TRBV10-2	16	.	.	TGCGCCAGCAGTGAGTCAGAGGCGCCAAGCACAGATACGCAGTATTTT	CASSESEAPSTDTQYF
TRBJ1-2	TRBV6-5	14	.	.	TGTGCCAGCAGTGAGGGGTTAGCTAACTATGGCTACACCTTC	CASSEGLANYGYTF
TRBJ2-7	TRBV27	15	once	.	TGTGCCAGCAGTTTACAGCCAGGGGCCGCCTACGAGCAGTACTTC	CASSLQPGAAYEQYF
TRBJ2-1	TRBV4-1	16	.	.	TGCGCCAGCAGGGGGGAAGGCGCGAGCTCCTACAATGAGCAGTTCTTC	CASRGEGASSYNEQFF
TRBJ2-1	TRBV5-1	16	.	TRBD2	TGCGCCAGCAGCCCCCAGCAACAGCGGGGGTACAATGAGCAGTTCTTC	CASSPQQQRGYNEQFF
TRBJ1-4	TRBV18	15	.	TRBD1	TGTGCCAGCTCACCGGTGGGAACAGGGGAGGAAAAACTGTTTTTT	CASSPVGTGEEKLFF
TRBJ1-1	TRBV30	13	.	.	TGTGCCTGGAGTGTTTACTCAGGGACTGAAGCTTTCTTT	CAWSVYSGTEAFF
TRBJ1-1	TRBV6-6	14	.	.	TGTGCCAGCAGCGGCAGTGGGGAGGGGACTGAAGCTTTCTTT	CASSGSGEGTEAFF
TRBJ1-1	TRBV5-1	14	.	.	TGCGCCAGCAGCTTGAAGGGGGGGAACACTGAAGCTTTCTTT	CASSLKGGNTEAFF
TRBJ2-2	TRBV11-2	18	.	TRBD1	TGTGCCAGCAGCGCTTTGACTCCGACAGGGGAGAACACCGGGGAGCTGTTTTTT	CASSALTPTGENTGELFF
TRBJ1-1	TRBV2	13	.	.	TGTGCCAGCAGTGCTGGGTTCCATACTGAAGCTTTCTTT	CASSAGFHTEAFF
TRBJ2-7	TRBV2	11	.	.	TGTGCCAGCAGTGGGGCCTCCGAGCAGTACTTC	CASSGASEQYF
TRBJ2-3	TRBV6-1	12	.	.	TGTGCCTCGAACCGGATCTTGGGGACGCAGTATTTT	CASNRILGTQYF
TRBJ1-1	TRBV5-6	13	few	.	TGTGCCAGCAGTCGGGGTGGGGGGACTGAAGCTTTCTTT	CASSRGGGTEAFF
TRBJ1-5	TRBV19	15	.	.	TGTGCCAGTAGTATGGCCGCGTTTAGCAATCAGCCCCAGCATTTT	CASSMAAFSNQPQHF
TRBJ1-1	TRBV15	15	.	.	TGTGCCACCAGCAGAGAGAGGCTCAGAGGCACTGAAGCTTTCTTT	CATSRERLRGTEAFF
TRBJ1-1	TRBV5-1	14	.	TRBD1	TGCGCCAGCAGCACTGCTACAGGGGGCAATGAAGCTTTCTTT	CASSTATGGNEAFF
TRBJ1-1	TRBV27	15	.	.	TGTGCCAGCAGTTTATCGTACCAGGGGAACACTGAAGCTTTCTTT	CASSLSYQGNTEAFF
TRBJ1-5	TRBV28	13	.	.	TGTGCCAGCAGTCCTGATTACAATCAGCCCCAGCATTTT	CASSPDYNQPQHF
TRBJ2-7	TRBV6-1	12	.	TRBD2	TGTGCCAGCAAGACTAGCGGGTACGAGCAGTACTTC	CASKTSGYEQYF
TRBJ2-7	TRBV30	13	few	.	TGTGCCTGGAGCTTAGGGCAGGCCTACGAGCAGTACTTC	CAWSLGQAYEQYF
TRBJ2-7	TRBV9	15	.	TRBD1	TGTGCCAGCAGCGCTCCAACCGGACAGGCGGACGAGCAGTACTTC	CASSAPTGQADEQYF
TRBJ2-7	TRBV6-5	15	.	TRBD2	TGTGCCAGCAGTTACTCGACTAGCGGAGCCTACGAGCAGTACTTC	CASSYSTSGAYEQYF
TRBJ2-7	TRBV6-1	13	.	.	TGTGCCAGCAACCGACAGGATCTGAACGAGCAGTACTTC	CASNRQDLNEQYF
TRBJ1-1	TRBV7-2	14	few	.	TGTGCCAGCAGCTTAAATCACAGGGACACTGAAGCTTTCTTT	CASSLNHRDTEAFF
TRBJ2-7	TRBV7-2	12	.	.	TGTGCCAGCAGCCTCTTGCGCTACGAGCAGTACTTC	CASSLLRYEQYF
TRBJ1-1	TRBV7-8	14	.	TRBD1	TGTGCCAGCAGCTTAGCGCAGGGGGTGACTGAAGCTTTCTTT	CASSLAQGVTEAFF
TRBJ2-7	TRBV5-1	13	few	TRBD1	TGCGCCAGCAGACGAGACAGGGCCTACGAGCAGTACTTC	CASRRDRAYEQYF
TRBJ1-1	TRBV6-5	13	.	.	TGTGCCAGCAGTGCCGACATGAACACTGAAGCTTTCTTT	CASSADMNTEAFF
TRBJ2-2	TRBV15	17	.	TRBD2	TGTGCCACCAGCAGAGGACTAGCGGGAGGGCTTCCCGGGGAGCTGTTTTTT	CATSRGLAGGLPGELFF
TRBJ1-2	TRBV10-3	14	once	.	TGTGCCATCAGTGAGTCAGACCACCGATATGGCTACACCTTC	CAISESDHRYGYTF
TRBJ1-4	TRBV7-9	13	many	TRBD1	TGTGCCAGCAGCTCCGGACAGGGAGAAAAACTGTTTTTT	CASSSGQGEKLFF
TRBJ2-7	TRBV18	13	.	.	TGTGCCAGCTCACGTTCCCGAAGCCACGAGCAGTACTTC	CASSRSRSHEQYF
TRBJ2-7	TRBV7-6	14	.	TRBD2	TGTGCCAGCAGCTCTGGACTAGCGGGAGAGGAAGCTTACTTC	CASSSGLAGEEAYF
TRBJ1-2	TRBV5-4	15	.	.	TGTGCCAGCAGCTTGTCCCCCCAGGCAAGTCGGGGCTACACCTTC	CASSLSPQASRGYTF